This T cell receptor beta chain was recorded in a study of T-cell reconstitution after alpha-beta-depleted transplantation in children. This clonotype has just a few counts. The CDR3 spans 14 residues. Germline CDR1 GTSNPN, CDR2 SVGIG (reference sequence). V lost 1 base and J lost 6; bases outside the gene matches: 5. Preparation of the TCRbeta library used unique molecular identifiers. TCRdb passed the PCR reads through MiXCR, listing each CDR3 protein once. The sample yields 500,000 or so distinct CDR3 sequences, 30% to 35% seen once. This chain connects TRBV30 to TRBJ1-5; 8 bases are a match to TRBD1. The source material was PBMCs from the stem cell graft donor, sampled from the stem cell graft. The clonotype comes from a human donor who donated a stem cell graft to a child with aplastic anemia. The CDR3 DNA reads as TGTGCCTGGAGTGGCGGACAGGGATTTCAGCCCCAGCATTTT. Protein sequence: CAWSGGQGFQPQHF. Complete variable domain (other parts from reference TRBV30 and TRBJ1-5): SQTIHQWPATLVQPVGSPLSLECTVEGTSNPNLYWYRQAAGRGLQLLFYSVGIGQISSEVPQNLSASRPQDRQFILSSKKLLLSDSGFYLCAWSGGQGFQPQHFGDGTRLSIL.